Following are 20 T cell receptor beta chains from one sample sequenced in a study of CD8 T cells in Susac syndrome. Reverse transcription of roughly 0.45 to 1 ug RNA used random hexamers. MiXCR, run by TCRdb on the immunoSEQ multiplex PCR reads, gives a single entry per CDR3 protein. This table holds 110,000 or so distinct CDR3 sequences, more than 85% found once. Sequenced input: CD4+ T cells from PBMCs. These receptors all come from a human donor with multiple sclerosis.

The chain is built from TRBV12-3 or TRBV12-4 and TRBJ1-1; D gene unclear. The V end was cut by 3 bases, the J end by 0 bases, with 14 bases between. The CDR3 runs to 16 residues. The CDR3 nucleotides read TGTGCCAGCAGTTTGCCCCAGGTGGGGATGAACACTGAAGCTTTCTTT. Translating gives CASSLPQVGMNTEAFF.

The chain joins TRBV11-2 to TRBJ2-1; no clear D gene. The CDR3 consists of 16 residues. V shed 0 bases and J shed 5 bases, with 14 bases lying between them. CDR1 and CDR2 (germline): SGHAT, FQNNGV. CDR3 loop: CASSLDGRTPNNEQFF. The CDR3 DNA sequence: TGTGCCAGCAGCTTAGATGGCCGTACGCCAAACAATGAGCAGTTCTTC. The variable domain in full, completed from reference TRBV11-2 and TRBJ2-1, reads EAGVAQSPRYKIIEKRQSVAFWCNPISGHATLYWYQQILGQGPKLLIQFQNNGVVDDSQLPKDRFSAERLKGVDSTLKIQPAKLEDSAVYLCASSLDGRTPNNEQFFGPGTRLTVL.

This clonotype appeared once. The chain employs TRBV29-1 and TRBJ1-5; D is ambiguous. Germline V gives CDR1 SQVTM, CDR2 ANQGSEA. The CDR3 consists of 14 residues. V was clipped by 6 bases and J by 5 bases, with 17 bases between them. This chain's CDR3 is CSVASGGLDQPQHF. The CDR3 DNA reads TGCAGCGTGGCCTCGGGAGGGTTGGATCAGCCCCAGCATTTT. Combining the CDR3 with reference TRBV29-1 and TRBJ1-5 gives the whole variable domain SAVISQKPSRDICQRGTSLTIQCQVDSQVTMMFWYRQQPGQSLTLIATANQGSEATYESGFVIDKFPISRPNLTFSTLTVSNMSPEDSSIYLCSVASGGLDQPQHFGDGTRLSIL.

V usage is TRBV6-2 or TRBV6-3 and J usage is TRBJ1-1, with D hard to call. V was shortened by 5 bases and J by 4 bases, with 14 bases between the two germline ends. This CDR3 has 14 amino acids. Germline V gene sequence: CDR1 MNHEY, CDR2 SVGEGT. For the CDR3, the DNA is TGTGCCAGCAGTCTCCCCCGGGAAAGCACTGAAGCTTTCTTT. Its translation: CASSLPRESTEAFF.

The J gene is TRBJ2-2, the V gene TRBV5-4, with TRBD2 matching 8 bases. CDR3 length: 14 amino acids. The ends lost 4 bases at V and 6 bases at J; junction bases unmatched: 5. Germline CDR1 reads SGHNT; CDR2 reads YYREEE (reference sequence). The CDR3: CASSRGGGSGELFF. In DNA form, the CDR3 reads TGTGCCAGCAGCCGGGGGGGCGGTTCCGGGGAGCTGTTTTTT. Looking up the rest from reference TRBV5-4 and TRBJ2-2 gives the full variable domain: ETGVTQSPTHLIKTRGQQVTLRCSSQSGHNTVSWYQQALGQGPQFIFQYYREEENGRGNFPPRFSGLQFPNYSSELNVNALELDDSALYLCASSRGGGSGELFFGEGSRLTVL.

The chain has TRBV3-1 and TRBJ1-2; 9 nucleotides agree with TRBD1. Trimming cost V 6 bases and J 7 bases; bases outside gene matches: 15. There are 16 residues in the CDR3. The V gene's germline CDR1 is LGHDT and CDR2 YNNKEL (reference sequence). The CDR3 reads CASSPTQGQGIGGYTF. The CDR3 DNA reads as TGTGCCAGCAGTCCTACCCAGGGACAGGGTATTGGTGGCTACACCTTC.

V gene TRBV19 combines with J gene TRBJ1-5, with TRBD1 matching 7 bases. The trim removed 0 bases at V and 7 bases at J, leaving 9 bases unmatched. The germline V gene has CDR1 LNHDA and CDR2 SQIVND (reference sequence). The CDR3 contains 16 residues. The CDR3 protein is CASSIDPRQGVQPQHF. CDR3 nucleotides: TGTGCCAGTAGTATAGATCCCCGACAGGGTGTCCAGCCCCAGCATTTT.

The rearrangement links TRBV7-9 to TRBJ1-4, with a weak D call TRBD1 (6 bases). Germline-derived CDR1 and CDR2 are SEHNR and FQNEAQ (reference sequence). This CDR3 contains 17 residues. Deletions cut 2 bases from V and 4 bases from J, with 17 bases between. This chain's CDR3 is CASSLSQRTDLNEKLFF. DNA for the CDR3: TGTGCCAGCAGCTTATCACAACGGACAGATCTTAATGAAAAACTGTTTTTT.

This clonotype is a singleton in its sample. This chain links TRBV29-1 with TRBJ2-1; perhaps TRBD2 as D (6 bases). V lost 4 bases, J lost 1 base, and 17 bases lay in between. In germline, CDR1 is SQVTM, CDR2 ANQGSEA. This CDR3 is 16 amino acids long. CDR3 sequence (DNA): TGCAGCGTTGTTATTAGGGGCGGGGCGTCCTACAATGAGCAGTTCTTC. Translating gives CSVVIRGGASYNEQFF.

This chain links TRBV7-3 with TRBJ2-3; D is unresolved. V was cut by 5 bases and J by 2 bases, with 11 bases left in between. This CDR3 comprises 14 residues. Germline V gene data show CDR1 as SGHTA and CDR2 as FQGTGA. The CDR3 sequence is CASSQTHSTDTQYF. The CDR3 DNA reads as TGTGCCAGCAGCCAGACCCATTCCACAGATACGCAGTATTTT.

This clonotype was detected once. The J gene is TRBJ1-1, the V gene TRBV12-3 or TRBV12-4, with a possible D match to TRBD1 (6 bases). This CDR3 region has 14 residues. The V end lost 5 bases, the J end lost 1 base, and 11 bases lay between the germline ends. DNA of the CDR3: TGTGCCAGCAGTCCCCAGACAGGGAACACTGAAGCTTTCTTT. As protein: CASSPQTGNTEAFF.

CDR3 bases: TGTGCCAGCAGCGTAGACGCAACTAATGAAAAACTGTTTTTT. Translating gives CASSVDATNEKLFF. V is TRBV9 and J is TRBJ1-4; D not resolved. Germline assignment: CDR1 SGDLS and CDR2 YYNGEE. The length of the CDR3 is 14 residues. Trimming removed 0 bases at V and 0 bases at J, with 3 bases between.

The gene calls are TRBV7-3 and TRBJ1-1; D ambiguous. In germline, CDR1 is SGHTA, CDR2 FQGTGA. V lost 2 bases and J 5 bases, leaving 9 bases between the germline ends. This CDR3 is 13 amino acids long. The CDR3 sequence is CASSLSRTTEAFF. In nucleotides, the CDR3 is TGTGCCAGCAGCTTATCTCGAACGACTGAAGCTTTCTTT. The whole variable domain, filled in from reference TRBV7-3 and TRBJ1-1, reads GAGVSQTPSNKVTEKGKYVELRCDPISGHTALYWYRQSLGQGPEFLIYFQGTGAADDSGLPNDRFFAVRPEGSVSTLKIQRTERGDSAVYLCASSLSRTTEAFFGQGTRLTVV.

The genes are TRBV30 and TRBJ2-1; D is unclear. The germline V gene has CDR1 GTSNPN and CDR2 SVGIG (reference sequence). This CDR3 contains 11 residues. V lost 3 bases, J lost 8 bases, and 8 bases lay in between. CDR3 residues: CAWSLRDEQFF. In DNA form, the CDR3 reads TGTGCCTGGAGCCTCCGGGATGAGCAGTTCTTC.

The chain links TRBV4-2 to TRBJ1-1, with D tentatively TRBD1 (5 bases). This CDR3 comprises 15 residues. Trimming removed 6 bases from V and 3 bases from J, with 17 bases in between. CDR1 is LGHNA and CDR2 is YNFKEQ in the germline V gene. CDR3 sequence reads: CASSQGSSPDTEAFF. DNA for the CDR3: TGTGCCAGCAGTCAGGGATCTTCCCCTGACACTGAAGCTTTCTTT.

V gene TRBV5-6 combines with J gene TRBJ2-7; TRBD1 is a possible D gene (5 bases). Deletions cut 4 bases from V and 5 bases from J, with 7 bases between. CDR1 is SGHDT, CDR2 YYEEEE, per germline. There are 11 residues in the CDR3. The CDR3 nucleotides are TGTGCCAGCAGCACCAGGGACGAGCAGTACTTC. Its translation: CASSTRDEQYF.

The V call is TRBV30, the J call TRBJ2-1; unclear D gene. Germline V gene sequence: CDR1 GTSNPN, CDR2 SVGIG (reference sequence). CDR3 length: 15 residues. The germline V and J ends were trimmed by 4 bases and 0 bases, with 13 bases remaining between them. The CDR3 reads CAWTYGLLSYNEQFF. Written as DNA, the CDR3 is TGTGCCTGGACTTATGGTTTGCTCTCCTACAATGAGCAGTTCTTC.

The CDR3 DNA reads as TGCGCCAGCAGCCCAGGAGACAAGCACTACGAGCAGTACTTC. Its translation: CASSPGDKHYEQYF. The J gene is TRBJ2-7, the V gene TRBV5-1; the D is unclear. The CDR3 runs 14 residues. The V and J ends lost 4 bases and 3 bases respectively, with 14 bases between them. Germline loops: CDR1 SGHRS, CDR2 YFSETQ.

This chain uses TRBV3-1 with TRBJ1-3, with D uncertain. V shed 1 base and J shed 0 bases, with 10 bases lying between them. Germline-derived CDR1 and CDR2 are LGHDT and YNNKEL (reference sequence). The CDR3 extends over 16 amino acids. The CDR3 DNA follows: TGTGCCAGCAGCCAAGTCGGAGCCGACTCTGGAAACACCATATATTTT. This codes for CASSQVGADSGNTIYF.

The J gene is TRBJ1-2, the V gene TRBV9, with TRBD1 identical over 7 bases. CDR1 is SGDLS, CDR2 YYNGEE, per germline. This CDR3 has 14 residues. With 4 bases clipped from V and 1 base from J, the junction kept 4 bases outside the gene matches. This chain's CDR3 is CASSPQGVNYGYTF. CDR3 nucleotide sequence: TGTGCCAGCAGCCCCCAGGGGGTTAACTATGGCTACACCTTC.